The clone carrying this T cell receptor beta chain was seen only a few times. This sample is drawn from a study of CD8 T cells in ankylosing spondylitis. MiXCR was run by TCRdb on the 5' RACE reads, yielding one entry per CDR3 protein. This table has about 350,000 distinct CDR3 sequences, about 20% appearing once. Germline V CDR1 and CDR2: LGHDT, YNNKEL (reference sequence). Trimming pared 1 base from V and 0 bases from J, leaving 10 bases between. CDR3 length equals 15 residues. The source is a male donor with ankylosing spondylitis or in good health (not recorded which). The genes are TRBV3-1 and TRBJ2-7, with no clear D. The sequencing sample was made of blood, either unsorted or a sorted T cell fraction (not recorded which). DNA for the CDR3: TGTGCCAGCAGCCAAGGTCGGGTAAGCTCCTACGAGCAGTACTTC. Its translation: CASSQGRVSSYEQYF.